The T cell receptor (beta chain) described here comes from a study of T cell repertoires in cytomegalovirus infection. Study-wide points: In two of eight donors, the top clonotype was HLA-C-restricted CMV-specific.

One entry per CDR3 protein results from TCRdb running MiXCR on the reads. Here the sample spans about 600,000 distinct CDR3 sequences, around 24% being singletons. Trimming took off 5 bases at V and 8 bases at J, with 15 bases between the two ends. The germline gives CDR1 DFQATT, CDR2 SNEGSKA (reference sequence). The CDR3 has 12 residues. About this clonotype: Its antigen is currently unknown.

The sample comprised CD8+ T cells from PBMCs. This clonotype was obtained from a human donor in good health (CMV status not recorded). Some clones in this sample may be carry-over from other donors' samples. The chain uses TRBV20-1 and TRBJ1-2; a possible D gene is TRBD1 (5 bases). Here the CDR3 reads CSAPGDGGGYTF. CDR3 DNA sequence: TGCAGTGCTCCCGGGGACGGTGGCGGCTACACCTTC.